The 26 T cell receptor beta chains reported below all come from one sample, sequenced in a study of blood T cell repertoires in COVID-19. Some clones are missing from TCRdb's copy, which holds only in-frame ones; the method was immunoSEQ multiplex PCR. The sample shows 310,000 or so clones, roughly nine tenths of them seen only once. Sequencing input: peripheral blood. Receptors originate from a woman aged 50 to 65 who had recovered from COVID-19.

This sequence joins TRBV9 and TRBJ2-2, with D maybe TRBD2 (5 bases). The germline CDR1 and CDR2 sequences are SGDLS and YYNGEE. Trimming shortened V by 0 bases and J by 6 bases, and 12 bases separated the two germline ends. The CDR3 is 15 amino acids. CDR3 sequence reads: CASSVALGVPGELFF. DNA for the CDR3: TGTGCCAGCAGCGTAGCCCTCGGGGTTCCCGGGGAGCTGTTTTTT.

The J gene is TRBJ2-7, the V gene TRBV7-2, with 8 bases matching TRBD2. This CDR3 contains 15 residues. Trimming cost V 0 bases and J 3 bases; bases outside gene matches: 4. The germline V gene encodes CDR1 SGHTA and CDR2 FQGNSA. For the CDR3, the DNA is TGTGCCAGCAGCTTAGCCCCTAGCGGGTACTACGAGCAGTACTTC. Translated, it gives CASSLAPSGYYEQYF.

This clone showed up just once. This sequence joins TRBV5-1 and TRBJ2-2; tentative D call: TRBD1 (5 bases). Germline V lookup: CDR1 SGHRS, CDR2 YFSETQ. V lost 0 bases to trimming and J lost 3 bases, with 15 bases between them. The CDR3 is 17 amino acids. The CDR3, as DNA: TGCGCCAGCAGCTTGGGACGCCCAGGGCAGGACACCGGGGAGCTGTTTTTT. As protein: CASSLGRPGQDTGELFF.

The V call is TRBV27, the J call TRBJ1-1; D possibly corresponds to TRBD1 (6 bases). The length of the CDR3 is 11 residues. Germline V gene sequence: CDR1 MNHEY, CDR2 SMNVEV (reference sequence). Trimming shortened V by 11 bases and J by 8 bases, and 15 bases separated the two germline ends. The CDR3 sequence: CAAIQGAEAFF. The CDR3 nucleotides read TGTGCCGCCATACAGGGCGCCGAAGCTTTCTTT.

V gene TRBV7-2 combines with J gene TRBJ2-1, with 9 bases aligning to TRBD1. The CDR3 length is 17 residues. Trimming at V came to 1 base and at J to 8 bases, leaving 12 bases not matched to a gene. Per the germline V gene, CDR1 is SGHTA and CDR2 is FQGNSA. CDR3 region: CASSLEVWDRVRYEQFF. CDR3 DNA sequence: TGTGCCAGCAGCTTAGAAGTTTGGGACAGGGTACGTTATGAGCAGTTCTTC.

The V call is TRBV7-2, the J call TRBJ2-7, with 8 bases fitting TRBD2. The CDR3 has 15 residues. Germline assignment: CDR1 SGHTA and CDR2 FQGNSA. V shed 1 base, J shed 4 bases, and the junction held 6 bases outside the gene matches. CDR3 DNA: TGTGCCAGCAGCTTAGAAGGGGGGACTAGATACGAGCAGTACTTC. It codes for CASSLEGGTRYEQYF. The full variable domain, completed using reference TRBV7-2 and TRBJ2-7, is GAGVSQSPSNKVTEKGKDVELRCDPISGHTALYWYRQSLGQGLEFLIYFQGNSAPDKSGLPSDRFSAERTGGSVSTLTIQRTQQEDSAVYLCASSLEGGTRYEQYFGPGTRLTVT.

The gene calls are TRBV27 and TRBJ1-4; D uncertain. There are 10 residues in the CDR3. Deletions cut 9 bases from V and 7 bases from J, with 6 bases between. Germline values: CDR1 MNHEY, CDR2 SMNVEV (reference sequence). CDR3 in amino acids: CARLCEKLFF. CDR3 nucleotide sequence: TGTGCCAGGCTATGTGAAAAACTGTTTTTT.

The sample holds one count of this clone. V is TRBV28 and J is TRBJ2-1; 9 nucleotides line up with TRBD2. J gave up 7 bases and V 6 bases, and 10 bases lay outside the gene matches. The V gene's germline CDR1 is MDHEN and CDR2 SYDVKM. The CDR3 is 15 residues long. In nucleotides, the CDR3 is TGTGCCAGCAGAATCGGCGGGAGGGCCGGGAATGAGCAGTTCTTC. Translation gives CASRIGGRAGNEQFF. The whole variable domain, remainder taken from reference TRBV28 and TRBJ2-1, is DVKVTQSSRYLVKRTGEKVFLECVQDMDHENMFWYRQDPGLGLRLIYFSYDVKMKEKGDIPEGYSVSREKKERFSLILESASTNQTSMYLCASRIGGRAGNEQFFGPGTRLTVL.

The chain recombines TRBV10-3 with TRBJ1-2, with 7 bases matching TRBD1. V trimming: 1 base; J trimming: 8 bases; junction bases outside the gene matches: 10. This CDR3 is built from 15 residues. In germline, CDR1 is ENHRY, CDR2 SYGVKD. This CDR3 reads CAISEWGDSPRGYTF. DNA for the CDR3: TGTGCCATCAGTGAGTGGGGGGACAGCCCTCGCGGCTACACCTTC.

The CDR3 DNA is TGTGCCACCAGCAGAGATTATGCTAACCCCTACGAGCAGTACTTC. It yields the protein CATSRDYANPYEQYF. V gene TRBV15 combines with J gene TRBJ2-7; D gene ambiguous. This CDR3 comprises 15 residues. V lost 0 bases, J lost 2 bases, and 11 bases lay in between. CDR1 and CDR2 (germline): LNHNV, YYDKDF (reference sequence).

The rearrangement uses TRBV6-2 or TRBV6-3 and TRBJ1-5; D uncertain. The germline V and J ends were trimmed by 4 bases and 11 bases, with 12 bases remaining between them. The CDR3 has 12 residues. Germline lookup yields CDR1 MNHEY and CDR2 SVGEGT. The CDR3 DNA is TGTGCCAGCAGTTCCCATCCTCGGTCCCAGCATTTT. Translated, it gives CASSSHPRSQHF.

This clone came up a few times. The J gene is TRBJ1-2, the V gene TRBV19, with 8 bases matching TRBD1. Per the germline V gene, CDR1 is LNHDA and CDR2 is SQIVND (reference sequence). The V segment lost 7 bases and the J segment 7 bases; nucleotides outside the gene matches: 5. The CDR3 extends over 12 amino acids. CDR3: CASMDRVGGYTF. The CDR3, as DNA: TGTGCCAGTATGGACAGGGTAGGTGGCTACACCTTC. The entire variable domain, with the rest obtained from reference TRBV19 and TRBJ1-2, is as follows: DGGITQSPKYLFRKEGQNVTLSCEQNLNHDAMYWYRQDPGQGLRLIYYSQIVNDFQKGDIAEGYSVSREKKESFPLTVTSAQKNPTAFYLCASMDRVGGYTFGSGTRLTVV.

The CDR3 DNA sequence: TGTGCCAGCCAAAATGGCGGGGGGAGGGCCAACGTCCTGACTTTC. The encoded protein is CASQNGGGRANVLTF. V usage is TRBV28 and J usage is TRBJ2-6; TRBD2 matches 8 bases. Germline V gene data show CDR1 as MDHEN and CDR2 as SYDVKM. V shed 8 bases, J shed 5 bases, and the junction held 8 bases outside the gene matches. This CDR3 is 15 amino acids long. Filled out from reference TRBV28 and TRBJ2-6, the complete variable domain reads DVKVTQSSRYLVKRTGEKVFLECVQDMDHENMFWYRQDPGLGLRLIYFSYDVKMKEKGDIPEGYSVSREKKERFSLILESASTNQTSMYLCASQNGGGRANVLTFGAGSRLTVL.

The CDR3 here is CATSDPDSSGNTIYF. As DNA, the CDR3 is TGTGCCACCAGTGACCCGGACTCGAGTGGAAACACCATATATTTT. The chain employs TRBV24-1 and TRBJ1-3, with D unresolved. The germline V and J ends were trimmed by 4 bases and 3 bases, with 12 bases remaining between them. CDR3 length equals 15 residues. Looked up from germline, CDR1 is KGHDR and CDR2 is SFDVKD.

The chain uses TRBV19 and TRBJ1-6; D gene uncertain. The CDR3 loop spans 16 amino acids. Germline-derived CDR1 and CDR2 are LNHDA and SQIVND (reference sequence). Deletions cut 9 bases from V and 10 bases from J, with 25 bases between. The CDR3 DNA sequence: TGTGCCAGAGTCCGCTCGATCGGTCCGTCCCCCTCACCCCTCCACTTT. It encodes CARVRSIGPSPSPLHF.

The chain is built from TRBV21-1 and TRBJ1-4; the table gives TRBD1 as D, unverified against the DNA. TRBV21-1 is described as a pseudogene. CDR3 length equals 16 residues. CDR3 bases: TGTGCCAGCAGCCCGGAGGACAGGGGAGAGAATGAAAAACTGTTTTTT. It codes for CASSPEDRGENEKLFF.

The rearrangement links TRBV28 to TRBJ1-6; TRBD1 aligns across 9 bases. This CDR3 region has 15 residues. The germline V gene has CDR1 MDHEN and CDR2 SYDVKM. V was clipped by 5 bases and J by 7 bases; unmatched bases: 6. The CDR3 is CASSPGTGWNSPLHF. The DNA of the CDR3 is TGTGCCAGCAGTCCCGGGACAGGGTGGAATTCACCCCTCCACTTT. Complete variable domain (other parts from reference TRBV28 and TRBJ1-6): DVKVTQSSRYLVKRTGEKVFLECVQDMDHENMFWYRQDPGLGLRLIYFSYDVKMKEKGDIPEGYSVSREKKERFSLILESASTNQTSMYLCASSPGTGWNSPLHFGNGTRLTVT.

This clone was seen just once. V and J are TRBV6-1 and TRBJ1-6, with D perhaps matching TRBD1 (6 bases). Looked up from germline, CDR1 is MNHNS and CDR2 is SASEGT. The CDR3 runs to 16 residues. V lost 0 bases to trimming and J lost 7 bases, with 13 bases between them. In DNA, the CDR3 is TGTGCCAGCAGTGAAGCTAGGACAGCGAGGAATTCACCCCTCCACTTT. It yields the protein CASSEARTARNSPLHF.

The rearrangement joins TRBV7-2 to TRBJ1-1; D is unresolved. V dropped 5 bases and J dropped 4 bases, with 5 bases sitting between them. This CDR3 comprises 11 residues. Germline V gene data show CDR1 as SGHTA and CDR2 as FQGNSA. CDR3 DNA: TGTGCCAGCAGCCCACTCACTGAAGCTTTCTTT. Translating it yields CASSPLTEAFF.

The chain recombines TRBV27 with TRBJ2-1; a possible D gene is TRBD2 (5 bases). The CDR3 has 16 amino acids. V lost 8 bases to trimming and J lost 5 bases, with 22 bases between them. Germline CDR1 and CDR2: MNHEY and SMNVEV (reference sequence). The CDR3 loop reads CASGAERIEGNNEQFF. CDR3 DNA sequence: TGTGCCAGCGGAGCGGAGCGAATTGAGGGCAACAATGAGCAGTTCTTC.

The genes are TRBV5-1 and TRBJ1-2; 9 bases align to TRBD1. This CDR3 spans 13 amino acids. The germline V gene has CDR1 SGHRS and CDR2 YFSETQ. Unmatched junction bases numbered 7, after V lost 7 bases and J lost 6 bases. The CDR3 nucleotides read TGCGCCAGCTCCCCCGGGGACAGGGATGGCTACACCTTC. The encoded protein is CASSPGDRDGYTF.

The chain carries TRBV30 and TRBJ1-2, with 9 bases lining up with TRBD1. The V gene end was trimmed by 4 bases and the J gene end by 7 bases; junction bases not matched to a gene: 7. The CDR3 runs to 13 residues. CDR1 is GTSNPN, CDR2 SVGIG, per germline (reference sequence). DNA of the CDR3: TGTGCCTGGAATTTCGGGACAGGGACTGGCTACACCTTC. This codes for CAWNFGTGTGYTF.

V and J are TRBV30 and TRBJ1-2; a weak D match, TRBD1 (5 bases). This CDR3 has 13 amino acids. Per germline, CDR1 GTSNPN and CDR2 SVGIG (reference sequence). The germline V and J ends were trimmed by 3 bases and 2 bases, with 10 bases remaining between them. CDR3 residues: CAWSVRTNYGYTF. The CDR3 DNA reads as TGTGCCTGGAGCGTGAGGACAAACTATGGCTACACCTTC.

The CDR3 bases are TGTGCCAGCAGCTTATATTCGGGCACTGAAGCTTTCTTT. Translation gives CASSLYSGTEAFF. The chain recombines TRBV7-8 with TRBJ1-1, with D uncertain. The germline V and J ends were trimmed by 2 bases and 4 bases, with 8 bases remaining between them. The length of the CDR3 is 13 residues. The germline CDR1 and CDR2 sequences are SGHVS and FQNEAQ.

This clone was recorded only once. The rearrangement joins TRBV9 to TRBJ1-3; 9 bases line up with TRBD1. The germline V gene has CDR1 SGDLS and CDR2 YYNGEE. The CDR3 length is 16 residues. V lost 1 base and J lost 4; bases outside the gene matches: 6. CDR3 loop: CASSVTQGASGNTIYF. The CDR3, as DNA: TGTGCCAGCAGCGTAACACAGGGGGCGTCCGGAAACACCATATATTTT.

CDR3 DNA sequence: TGTGCCAGCAGCCCGGGACTAGCGGGGGGTCGTCAGCAGTACTTC. The encoded protein is CASSPGLAGGRQQYF. This chain uses TRBV5-4 with TRBJ2-7, with 15 bases identical to TRBD2. Germline V gene sequence: CDR1 SGHNT, CDR2 YYREEE (reference sequence). The CDR3 length is 15 residues. V gave up 4 bases and J gave up 8 bases; unmatched junction bases: 7.